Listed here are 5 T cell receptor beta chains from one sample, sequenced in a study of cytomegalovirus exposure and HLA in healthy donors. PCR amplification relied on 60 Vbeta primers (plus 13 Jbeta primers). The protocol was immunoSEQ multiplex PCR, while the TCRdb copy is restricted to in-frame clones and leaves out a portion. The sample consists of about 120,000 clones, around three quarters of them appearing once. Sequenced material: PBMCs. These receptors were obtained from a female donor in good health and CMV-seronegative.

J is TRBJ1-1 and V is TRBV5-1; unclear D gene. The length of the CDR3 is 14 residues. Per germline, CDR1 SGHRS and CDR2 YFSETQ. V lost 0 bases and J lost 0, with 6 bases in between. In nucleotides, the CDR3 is TGCGCCAGCAGCTTGGCGGGGATGAACACTGAAGCTTTCTTT. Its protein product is CASSLAGMNTEAFF.

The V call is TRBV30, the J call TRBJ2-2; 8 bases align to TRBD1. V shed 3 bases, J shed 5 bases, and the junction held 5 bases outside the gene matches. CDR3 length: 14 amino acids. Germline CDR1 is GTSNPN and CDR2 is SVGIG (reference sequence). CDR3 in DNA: TGTGCCTGGAGAAAATACAGGGGGACCGGGGAGCTGTTTTTT. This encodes CAWRKYRGTGELFF.

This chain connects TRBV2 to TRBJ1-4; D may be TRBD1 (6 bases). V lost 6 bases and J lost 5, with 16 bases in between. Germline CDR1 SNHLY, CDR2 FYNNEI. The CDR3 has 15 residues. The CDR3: CASSTGLGANEKLFF. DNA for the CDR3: TGTGCCAGCAGCACAGGCTTGGGGGCAAATGAAAAACTGTTTTTT.

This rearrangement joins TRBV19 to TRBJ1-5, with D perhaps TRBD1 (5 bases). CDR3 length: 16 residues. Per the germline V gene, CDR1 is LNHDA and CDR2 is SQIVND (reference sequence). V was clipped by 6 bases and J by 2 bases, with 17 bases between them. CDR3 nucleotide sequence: TGTGCCAGTAGCGACAGACTGAAAGGGGGCAATCAGCCCCAGCATTTT. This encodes CASSDRLKGGNQPQHF.

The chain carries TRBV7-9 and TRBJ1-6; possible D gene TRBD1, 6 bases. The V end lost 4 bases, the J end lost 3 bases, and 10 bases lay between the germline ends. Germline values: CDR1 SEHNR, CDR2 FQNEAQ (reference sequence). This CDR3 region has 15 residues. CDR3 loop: CASSSDSDYNSPLHF. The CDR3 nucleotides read TGTGCCAGCAGCTCGGACAGTGACTATAATTCACCCCTCCACTTT.